The T cell receptor beta chain described here comes from a study of cytomegalovirus exposure and HLA in healthy donors. Study at large: In a later analysis, it was reported that the 110 or so validation repertoires had been produced on the same platform as the 670 or so repertoires belonging to the first cohort.

The length of the CDR3 is 15 residues. From germline, CDR1 is SGHRS and CDR2 YFSETQ. As concerns this clone: Its antigen remains unidentified.

Findings and caveats of the study: The study designated around 150 TCR beta chains cytomegalovirus-associated.

Assay used: immunoSEQ multiplex PCR; TCRdb lists only in-frame clones, some missing. The repertoire holds 150,000 to 200,000 clones, 85% seen once, with more than 15% in the top ten. Input material: PBMCs. This rearrangement joins TRBV5-1 to TRBJ2-7; 7 nucleotides agree with TRBD1. This sequence originates from a young man in good health and CMV-seropositive. The DNA of the CDR3 is TGCGCCAGCAGCTTGGTGTATGGGGACAGCCTTTCTTTTTCGGTC. Its protein is CASSLVYGDSLSFSV.